This T cell receptor (beta chain) emerged from a study of T cells in Graves' hyperthyroidism and ophthalmopathy. Study results and limitations: Clonotypes that were expanded in thyroid above 0.001 mostly appeared in blood too.

This clonotype has a count of ten or more. Its antigen is not known. There were TCR beta CDR3 regions amplified from RNA transcripts. HTBI primers were employed in a first-round RT-PCR of the TCR CDR3. TCRdb re-derived calls from the multiplex PCR reads in MiXCR, one entry per CDR3 protein. Of fewer than 450,000 distinct CDR3 sequences in the sample, around a sixth were seen once. Germline-derived CDR1 and CDR2 are SGDLS and YYNGEE. This CDR3 is built from 15 residues. Between the trimmed V and J ends, which lost 4 bases and 5 bases, there was a span of 18 bases. In making diagnoses, clinical symptoms, serum thyroxine and TRAb, thyroid ultrasound and orbital computed tomography were all used.

The clonotype originates from a man in his late teens or twenties with Graves' ophthalmopathy. V is TRBV9 and J is TRBJ1-1, with D hard to call. Source material: blood. The CDR3 DNA reads TGTGCCAGCAGCTCCTCCACAGTGGCGGGAACTGAAGCTTTCTTT. The encoded protein is CASSSSTVAGTEAFF. Combining the CDR3 with reference TRBV9 and TRBJ1-1 gives the whole variable domain DSGVTQTPKHLITATGQRVTLRCSPRSGDLSVYWYQQSLDQGLQFLIQYYNGEERAKGNILERFSAQQFPDLHSELNLSSLELGDSALYFCASSSSTVAGTEAFFGQGTRLTVV.